This TCR beta chain appears in the sequencing data of a study of CD8+CD57+ T cells in acquired aplastic anemia. On the study more broadly: Sorting CD4+ and CD8+ cells gave DNA averaging 3.2 ug. Findings and caveats of the study: There were over 25 CD8+ CDR3 sequences that occurred in both patients and controls. Between patients and controls, CD8+ Simpson's diversity did not vary significantly.

TCR beta VDJ combinations and CDR3 sequences were profiled from genomic DNA. Each CDR3 protein gets one entry after TCRdb re-called the reads with MiXCR. Among 250,000 to 350,000 distinct CDR3 sequences listed, 55% to 60% were seen once. Trimming left V 3 bases short and J 4 bases short, with 12 bases between. The germline V gene has CDR1 LNHDA and CDR2 SQIVND (reference sequence). There are 14 residues in the CDR3. As regards this clonotype: Its antigen is undetermined.

The sequenced sample consisted of sorted CD4+, CD8+, or CD8+CD57+ T cells (not recorded which) from PBMCs. The gene calls are TRBV19 and TRBJ1-2; tentative D call: TRBD1 (5 bases). This sequence originates from a human donor with severe aplastic anemia or a healthy control (not recorded which). For the CDR3, the DNA is TGTGCCAGTAGTATCGGGGGTATGAGCTATGGCTACACCTTC. It specifies CASSIGGMSYGYTF.